This T cell receptor (beta chain) was documented in a study of T-cell reconstitution after alpha-beta-depleted transplantation in children. Unique molecular identifiers were incorporated into the prepared TCRbeta library. One entry per CDR3 protein results from TCRdb running MiXCR on the PCR reads. The sample records 300,000 to 350,000 distinct CDR3 sequences, 15% to 20% being singletons. This CDR3 spans 15 amino acids. V dropped 6 bases and J dropped 5; count of bases not matched to a gene: 9. Germline loops: CDR1 SGHTA, CDR2 FQGNSA. Study results and caveats: Several patients had high TCRbeta diversity at day 60; it came from surviving recipient T cells and thymic progenitors.

This clonotype was counted many times. Its target is unknown. The receptor was isolated from a male patient aged 2 to 10 who had a stem cell transplant for acute lymphoblastic leukemia, so the T cells may come from the graft donor. The J gene is TRBJ2-5, the V gene TRBV7-2, with 10 bases aligning to TRBD2. This specimen was PBMCs, mostly from graft donor cells, taken 360 days after TCRalphabeta/CD19-depleted stem cell transplant. The CDR3 spells CASSSSGRGWETQYF. The CDR3, as DNA: TGTGCCAGCAGTTCTAGCGGGAGAGGGTGGGAGACCCAGTACTTC.